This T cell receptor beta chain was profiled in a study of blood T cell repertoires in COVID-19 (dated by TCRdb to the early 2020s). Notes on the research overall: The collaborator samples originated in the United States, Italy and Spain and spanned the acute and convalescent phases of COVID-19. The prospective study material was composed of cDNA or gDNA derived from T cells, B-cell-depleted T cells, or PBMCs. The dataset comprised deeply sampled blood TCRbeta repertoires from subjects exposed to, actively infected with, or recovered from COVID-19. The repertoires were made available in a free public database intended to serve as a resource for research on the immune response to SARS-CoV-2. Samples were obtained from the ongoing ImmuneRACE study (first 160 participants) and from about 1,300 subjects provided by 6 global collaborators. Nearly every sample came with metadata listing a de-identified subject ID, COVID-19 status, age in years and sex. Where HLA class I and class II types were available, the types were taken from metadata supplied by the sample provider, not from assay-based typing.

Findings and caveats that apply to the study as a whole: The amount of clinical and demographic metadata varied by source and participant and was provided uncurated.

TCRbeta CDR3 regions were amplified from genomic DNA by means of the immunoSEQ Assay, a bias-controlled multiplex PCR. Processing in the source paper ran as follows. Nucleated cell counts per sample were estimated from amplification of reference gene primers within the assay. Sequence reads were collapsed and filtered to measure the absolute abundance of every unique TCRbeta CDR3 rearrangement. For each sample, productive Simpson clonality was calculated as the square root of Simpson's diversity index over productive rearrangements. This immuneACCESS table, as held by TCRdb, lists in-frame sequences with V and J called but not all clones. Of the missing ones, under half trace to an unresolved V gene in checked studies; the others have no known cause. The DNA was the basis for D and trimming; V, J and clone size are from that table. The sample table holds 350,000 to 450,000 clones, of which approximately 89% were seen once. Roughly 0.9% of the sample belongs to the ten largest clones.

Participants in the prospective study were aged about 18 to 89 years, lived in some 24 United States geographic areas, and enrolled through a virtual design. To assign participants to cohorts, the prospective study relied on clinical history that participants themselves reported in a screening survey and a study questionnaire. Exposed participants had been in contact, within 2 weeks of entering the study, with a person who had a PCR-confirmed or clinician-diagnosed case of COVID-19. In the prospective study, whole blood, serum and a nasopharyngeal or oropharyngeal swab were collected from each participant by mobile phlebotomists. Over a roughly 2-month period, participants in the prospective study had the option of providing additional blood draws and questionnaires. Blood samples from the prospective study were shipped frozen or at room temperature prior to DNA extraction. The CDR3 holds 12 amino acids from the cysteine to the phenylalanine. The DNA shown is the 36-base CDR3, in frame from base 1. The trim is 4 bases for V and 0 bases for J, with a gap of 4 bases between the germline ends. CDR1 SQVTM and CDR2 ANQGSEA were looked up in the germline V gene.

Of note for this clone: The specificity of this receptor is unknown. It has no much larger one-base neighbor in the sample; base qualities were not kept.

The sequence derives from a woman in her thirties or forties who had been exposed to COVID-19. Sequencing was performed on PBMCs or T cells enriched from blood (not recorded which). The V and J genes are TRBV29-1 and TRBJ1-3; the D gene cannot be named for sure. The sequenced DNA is TGCAGCGTTGTAGTCTCTGGAAACACCATATATTTT. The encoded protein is CSVVVSGNTIYF.